The rows below give T cell receptor beta chains drawn from one sample of a study of T cells after somatic rescue of genetic block. The method was immunoSEQ multiplex PCR; TCRdb's version includes in-frame clones alone and lacks a portion of them. Of tens of thousands of clones listed, more than 75% were seen once; the top ten hold 2.8%. Material for sequencing was peripheral blood mononuclear cells (PBMCs). These receptors all come from a man between 25 and 39 years old. Both conserved end residues are part of each CDR3. D genes are given only for firm matches. Expanded clones are given a class, and other clones once, few, many or no size at all.

v_gene: TRBV11-3
j_gene: TRBJ2-7
d_gene: TRBD2
abundance: -
CDR3nt: TGTGCCAGCAGCTTGGGAGGGGCACTCGAGCAGTACTTC
CDR3aa: CASSLGGALEQYF

v_gene: TRBV7-8
j_gene: TRBJ2-5
d_gene: -
abundance: -
CDR3nt: TGTGCCAGCAGCTTATTAGAGACCCAGTACTTC
CDR3aa: CASSLLETQYF

v_gene: TRBV5-1
j_gene: TRBJ2-5
d_gene: TRBD2
abundance: -
CDR3nt: TGCGCCAGCAGCCTCGGACTAGCGGGGAACGGGGAGACCCAGTACTTC
CDR3aa: CASSLGLAGNGETQYF

v_gene: TRBV4-1
j_gene: TRBJ1-2
d_gene: -
abundance: -
CDR3nt: TGCGCCAGCAGCCCTCAAAGGGGTGATACCTATGGCTACACCTTC
CDR3aa: CASSPQRGDTYGYTF

v_gene: TRBV6-5
j_gene: TRBJ2-2
d_gene: -
abundance: -
CDR3nt: TGTGCCAGCAGTTACTCGCGGGGAAGGGAGCTGTTTTTT
CDR3aa: CASSYSRGRELFF

v_gene: TRBV20-1
j_gene: TRBJ2-7
d_gene: -
abundance: -
CDR3nt: TGCAGTGCCACTAGCTTGTACGAGCAGTACTTC
CDR3aa: CSATSLYEQYF

v_gene: TRBV23-1
j_gene: TRBJ2-7
d_gene: -
abundance: -
CDR3nt: TGCGCCAGCAGAAAAGCCAGGGGACGGTACGAGCAGTACTTC
CDR3aa: CASRKARGRYEQYF

v_gene: TRBV6-1
j_gene: TRBJ1-1
d_gene: TRBD1
abundance: -
CDR3nt: TGTGCCAGCAGTGAACTTGGACAGGGACCTGAAGCTTTCTTT
CDR3aa: CASSELGQGPEAFF

v_gene: TRBV19
j_gene: TRBJ2-3
d_gene: -
abundance: -
CDR3nt: TGTGCCAGTAGTATTACGTGGGAGTTGGGAGATACGCAGTATTTT
CDR3aa: CASSITWELGDTQYF

v_gene: TRBV2
j_gene: TRBJ1-2
d_gene: TRBD1
abundance: -
CDR3nt: TGTGCCAGCAGTACACCGGGACAGGGCGATACTAACTATGGCTACACCTTC
CDR3aa: CASSTPGQGDTNYGYTF

v_gene: TRBV7-2
j_gene: TRBJ2-5
d_gene: -
abundance: -
CDR3nt: TGTGCCAGCAGCTTACCAGAACAAGAGACCCAGTACTTC
CDR3aa: CASSLPEQETQYF

v_gene: TRBV7-6
j_gene: TRBJ2-2
d_gene: TRBD2
abundance: -
CDR3nt: TGTGCCAGCAGCGAGCGGACTAGCGGGGGGGAGTACACCGGGGAGCTGTTTTTT
CDR3aa: CASSERTSGGEYTGELFF

v_gene: TRBV4-1
j_gene: TRBJ2-2
d_gene: TRBD2
abundance: -
CDR3nt: TGCGCCAGCAGCCAAGGGACTAGCGGGGGGGCCCTCGGCACCGGGGAGCTGTTTTTT
CDR3aa: CASSQGTSGGALGTGELFF

v_gene: TRBV4-1
j_gene: TRBJ2-7
d_gene: TRBD1
abundance: -
CDR3nt: TGCGCCAGCAGCCATATAACGACAGGGACCTACGAGCAGTACTTC
CDR3aa: CASSHITTGTYEQYF

v_gene: TRBV18
j_gene: TRBJ2-1
d_gene: TRBD2
abundance: once
CDR3nt: TGTGCCAGCTCACTATCAGCGGGGGGGCCAAATGAGCAGTTCTTC
CDR3aa: CASSLSAGGPNEQFF

v_gene: TRBV19
j_gene: TRBJ1-5
d_gene: -
abundance: -
CDR3nt: TGTGCCAGTAGCTCCCGGGGTGGGACGGGCAATCAGCCCCAGCATTTT
CDR3aa: CASSSRGGTGNQPQHF

v_gene: TRBV10-3
j_gene: TRBJ2-1
d_gene: TRBD1
abundance: -
CDR3nt: TGTGCCATCACCCGGGACAGGGACCATGAGCAGTTCTTC
CDR3aa: CAITRDRDHEQFF

v_gene: TRBV2
j_gene: TRBJ2-3
d_gene: TRBD2
abundance: -
CDR3nt: TGTGCCAGCAGTGATCTAGCGGGGGGCTCAGATACGCAGTATTTT
CDR3aa: CASSDLAGGSDTQYF

v_gene: TRBV11-2
j_gene: TRBJ1-1
d_gene: -
abundance: -
CDR3nt: TGTGCCAGCAGCTTAGCCGGGGGGCGTACTGAAGCTTTCTTT
CDR3aa: CASSLAGGRTEAFF

v_gene: TRBV11-2
j_gene: TRBJ2-2
d_gene: -
abundance: -
CDR3nt: TGTGCCAGCAGCTTATTGTGGCAGCTAACGAACACCGGGGAGCTGTTTTTT
CDR3aa: CASSLLWQLTNTGELFF

v_gene: TRBV4-1
j_gene: TRBJ1-1
d_gene: -
abundance: -
CDR3nt: TGCGCCAGCAGCCAGTCCAGGGTGGTTGGCACTGAAGCTTTCTTT
CDR3aa: CASSQSRVVGTEAFF

v_gene: TRBV5-5
j_gene: TRBJ1-6
d_gene: -
abundance: -
CDR3nt: TGTGCCAGCAGCTTGGTGGGTTCTAATTCACCCCTCCACTTT
CDR3aa: CASSLVGSNSPLHF

v_gene: TRBV7-9
j_gene: TRBJ2-7
d_gene: -
abundance: -
CDR3nt: TGTGCCAGCAGCCCGAGGGGGGGCAGCTACGAGCAGTACTTC
CDR3aa: CASSPRGGSYEQYF

v_gene: TRBV28
j_gene: TRBJ2-5
d_gene: -
abundance: -
CDR3nt: TGTGCCAGCAGTTTTGATTGGGTCAGACAAGAGACCCAGTACTTC
CDR3aa: CASSFDWVRQETQYF

v_gene: TRBV6-5
j_gene: TRBJ1-2
d_gene: TRBD1
abundance: once
CDR3nt: TGTGCCAGCAGTCCCCAGGACAGGGTGTATGGCTACACCTTC
CDR3aa: CASSPQDRVYGYTF

v_gene: TRBV13
j_gene: TRBJ2-1
d_gene: TRBD1
abundance: -
CDR3nt: TGTGCCAGCAGCACCCGGACAGGGGGCCGCAATGAGCAGTTCTTC
CDR3aa: CASSTRTGGRNEQFF

v_gene: TRBV7-9
j_gene: TRBJ2-7
d_gene: -
abundance: -
CDR3nt: TGTGCCAGCAGCTCTAACTACGAGCAGTACTTC
CDR3aa: CASSSNYEQYF

v_gene: TRBV11-2
j_gene: TRBJ2-7
d_gene: -
abundance: -
CDR3nt: TGTGCCAGCACCCCGGCGCCCCATCGGGAGCAGTACTTC
CDR3aa: CASTPAPHREQYF

v_gene: TRBV7-2
j_gene: TRBJ2-7
d_gene: -
abundance: -
CDR3nt: TGTGCCAGCAGCTCCCGGCCTGCCTACGAGCAGTACTTC
CDR3aa: CASSSRPAYEQYF

v_gene: TRBV5-4
j_gene: TRBJ2-7
d_gene: -
abundance: once
CDR3nt: TGTGCCAGCAGCTTGCGCGGGACCTACGAGCAGTACTTC
CDR3aa: CASSLRGTYEQYF

v_gene: TRBV7-2
j_gene: TRBJ2-5
d_gene: TRBD2
abundance: -
CDR3nt: TGTGCCAGCAGCTTAAGGGCTAGCGGGGTAGCGGTGGAGACCCAGTACTTC
CDR3aa: CASSLRASGVAVETQYF